This T cell receptor (beta chain) was captured in a study of identical twins. TCRdb reprocessed the 5' RACE reads with MiXCR, giving one entry per CDR3 protein. Of 350,000 to 400,000 distinct CDR3 sequences listed, approximately 8.7% are singletons. Germline-derived CDR1 and CDR2 are LGHDT and YNNKEL (reference sequence). V lost 4 bases and J 0 bases, leaving 13 bases between the germline ends. CDR3 length: 17 amino acids. Findings and limits, study-wide: Abundant beta clonotypes from cord blood had fewer insertions, unlike memory repertoires, which showed none.

This clonotype appeared a few times. The antigen is unknown. The sequenced sample was naive T cells sorted from blood. The source of this sequence is a woman aged 45-60 years in good health. The chain recombines TRBV3-1 with TRBJ2-6; maybe TRBD1 (6 bases). The CDR3 spells CASSRLTGLSGANVLTF. The CDR3 DNA reads as TGTGCCAGCAGCCGCCTGACAGGCCTCTCTGGGGCCAACGTCCTGACTTTC.